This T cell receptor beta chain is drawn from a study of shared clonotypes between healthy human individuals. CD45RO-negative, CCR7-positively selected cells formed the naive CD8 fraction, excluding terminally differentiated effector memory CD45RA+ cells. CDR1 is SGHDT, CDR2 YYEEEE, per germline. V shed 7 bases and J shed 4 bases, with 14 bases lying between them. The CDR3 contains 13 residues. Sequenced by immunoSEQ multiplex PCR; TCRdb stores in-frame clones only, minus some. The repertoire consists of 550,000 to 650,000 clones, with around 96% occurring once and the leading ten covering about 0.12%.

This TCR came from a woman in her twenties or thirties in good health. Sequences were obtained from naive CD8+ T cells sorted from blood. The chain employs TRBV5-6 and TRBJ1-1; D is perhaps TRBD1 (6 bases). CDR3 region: CASGRTEATEAFF. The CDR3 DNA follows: TGTGCCAGCGGCCGGACAGAAGCCACTGAAGCTTTCTTT.